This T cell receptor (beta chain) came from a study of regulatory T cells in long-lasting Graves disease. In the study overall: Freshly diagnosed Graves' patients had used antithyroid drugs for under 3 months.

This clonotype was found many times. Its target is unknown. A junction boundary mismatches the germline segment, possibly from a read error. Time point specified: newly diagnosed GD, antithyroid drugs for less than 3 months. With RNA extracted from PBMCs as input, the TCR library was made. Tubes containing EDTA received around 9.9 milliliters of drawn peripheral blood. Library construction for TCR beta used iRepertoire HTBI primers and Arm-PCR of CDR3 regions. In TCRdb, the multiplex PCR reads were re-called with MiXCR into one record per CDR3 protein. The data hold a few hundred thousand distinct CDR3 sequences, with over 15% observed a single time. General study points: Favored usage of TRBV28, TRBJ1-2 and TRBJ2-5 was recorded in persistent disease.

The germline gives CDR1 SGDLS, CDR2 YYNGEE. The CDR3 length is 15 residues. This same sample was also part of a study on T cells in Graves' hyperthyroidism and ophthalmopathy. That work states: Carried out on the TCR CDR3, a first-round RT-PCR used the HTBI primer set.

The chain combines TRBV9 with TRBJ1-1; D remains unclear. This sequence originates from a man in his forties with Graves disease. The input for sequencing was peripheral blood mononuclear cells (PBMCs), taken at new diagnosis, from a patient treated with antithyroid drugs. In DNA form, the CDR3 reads TGCGCCAGCAGCTTGGGTCTTGTACTGAACACTGAAGCTTTCTTT. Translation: CASSLGLVLNTEAFF.